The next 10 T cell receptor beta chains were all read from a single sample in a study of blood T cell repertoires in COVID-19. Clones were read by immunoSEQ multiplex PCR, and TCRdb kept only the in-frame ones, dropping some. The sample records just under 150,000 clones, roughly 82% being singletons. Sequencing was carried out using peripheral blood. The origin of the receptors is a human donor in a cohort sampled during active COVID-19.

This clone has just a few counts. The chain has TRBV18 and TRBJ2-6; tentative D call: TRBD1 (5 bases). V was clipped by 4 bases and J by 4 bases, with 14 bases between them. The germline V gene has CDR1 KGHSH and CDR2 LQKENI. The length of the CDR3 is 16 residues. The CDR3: CASSQGSWSGANVLTF. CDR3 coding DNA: TGTGCCAGCTCACAGGGGTCATGGTCCGGGGCCAACGTCCTGACTTTC.

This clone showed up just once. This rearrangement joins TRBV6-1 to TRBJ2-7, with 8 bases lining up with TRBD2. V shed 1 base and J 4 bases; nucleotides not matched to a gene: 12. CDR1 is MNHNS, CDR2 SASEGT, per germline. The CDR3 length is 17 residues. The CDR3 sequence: CASSEVPGGLAEYEQYV. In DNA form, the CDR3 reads TGTGCCAGCAGTGAAGTCCCGGGTGGACTAGCCGAGTACGAGCAGTACGTC.

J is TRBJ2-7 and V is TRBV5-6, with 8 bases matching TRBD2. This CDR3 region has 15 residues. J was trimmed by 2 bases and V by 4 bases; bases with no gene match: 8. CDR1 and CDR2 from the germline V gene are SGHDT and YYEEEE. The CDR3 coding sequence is TGTGCCAGCAGCACGCCAGGCGGGGGGACCTACGAGCAGTACGTC. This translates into CASSTPGGGTYEQYV.

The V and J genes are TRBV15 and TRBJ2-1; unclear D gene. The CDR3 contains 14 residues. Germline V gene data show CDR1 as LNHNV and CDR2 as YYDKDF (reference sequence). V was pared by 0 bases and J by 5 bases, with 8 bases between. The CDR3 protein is CATSRDLLNNEQFF. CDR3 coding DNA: TGTGCCACCAGCAGAGATCTCCTAAACAATGAGCAGTTCTTC.

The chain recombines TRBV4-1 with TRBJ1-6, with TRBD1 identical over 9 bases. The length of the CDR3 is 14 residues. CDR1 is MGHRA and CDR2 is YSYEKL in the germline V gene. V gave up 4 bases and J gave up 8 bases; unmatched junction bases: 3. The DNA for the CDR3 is TGCGCCAGCAGCCTCCGACAGGGGGATTCACCCCTCCACTTT. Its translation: CASSLRQGDSPLHF.

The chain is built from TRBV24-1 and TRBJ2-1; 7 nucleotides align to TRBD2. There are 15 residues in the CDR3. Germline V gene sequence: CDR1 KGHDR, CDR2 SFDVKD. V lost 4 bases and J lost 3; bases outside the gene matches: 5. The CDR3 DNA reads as TGTGCCACCAGTGACTCACGGGACTACTACAATGAGCAGTTCTTC. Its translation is CATSDSRDYYNEQFF.

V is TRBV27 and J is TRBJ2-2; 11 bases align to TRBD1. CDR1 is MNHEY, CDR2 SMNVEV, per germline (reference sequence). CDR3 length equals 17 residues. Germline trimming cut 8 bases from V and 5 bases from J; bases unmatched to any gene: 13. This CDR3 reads CASGQGAALGATGELFF. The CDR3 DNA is TGTGCCAGCGGACAGGGGGCTGCTCTGGGTGCGACCGGGGAGCTGTTTTTT.

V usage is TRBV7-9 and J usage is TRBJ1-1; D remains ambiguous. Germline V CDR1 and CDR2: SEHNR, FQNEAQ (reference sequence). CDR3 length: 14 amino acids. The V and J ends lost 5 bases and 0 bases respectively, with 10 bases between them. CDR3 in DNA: TGTGCCAGCAGCCCTGGCGGCATGAACACTGAAGCTTTCTTT. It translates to CASSPGGMNTEAFF.

As DNA, the CDR3 is TGTGCCAGCAGCGTCTCGGGACTTGGGGAGACCCAGTACTTC. Its protein product is CASSVSGLGETQYF. The rearrangement uses TRBV9 and TRBJ2-5, with D possibly being TRBD2 (6 bases). The CDR3 loop spans 14 amino acids. From germline, CDR1 is SGDLS and CDR2 YYNGEE. The germline V and J ends were trimmed by 2 bases and 5 bases, with 13 bases remaining between them.

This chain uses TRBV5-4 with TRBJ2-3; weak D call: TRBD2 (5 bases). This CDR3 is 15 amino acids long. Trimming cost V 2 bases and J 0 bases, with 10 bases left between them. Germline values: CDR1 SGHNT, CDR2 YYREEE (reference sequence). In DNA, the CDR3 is TGTGCCAGCAGCTTAGGAGGATCTAGCACAGATACGCAGTATTTT. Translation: CASSLGGSSTDTQYF.